A single sample gave rise to the 30 T cell receptor beta chains below, sequenced in a study of control samples from healthy donors and cancer patients. Produced via immunoSEQ multiplex PCR; TCRdb's table is partial and in-frame only. The table lists about 180,000 clones, around 90% of them singletons, with roughly 1.3% in the top ten. Sequenced material: blood. These receptors all stem from a man younger than 40 in good health.

The gene calls are TRBV27 and TRBJ1-5; D is ambiguous. CDR3 size: 13 residues. Germline CDR1 MNHEY, CDR2 SMNVEV (reference sequence). V was pared by 4 bases and J by 4 bases, with 8 bases between. The chain's CDR3 is CASSWALNQPQHF. The CDR3 coding sequence is TGTGCCAGCAGTTGGGCACTAAATCAGCCCCAGCATTTT.

The chain combines TRBV25-1 with TRBJ1-3; TRBD1 is a possible D gene (5 bases). This CDR3 comprises 13 residues. CDR1 and CDR2 (germline): MGHDK, SYGVNS. Trimming left V 6 bases short and J 0 bases short, with 6 bases between. The CDR3 reads CASRRGSGNTIYF. In DNA, the CDR3 is TGTGCCAGCAGGAGGGGCTCTGGAAACACCATATATTTT.

The gene calls are TRBV24-1 and TRBJ2-3; 11 bases fit TRBD2. Unmatched junction bases numbered 2, after V lost 0 bases and J lost 4 bases. Germline V CDR1 and CDR2: KGHDR, SFDVKD. The CDR3 is 16 residues long. The CDR3 nucleotides are TGTGCCACCAGTGATTTGACTAGCGGGAGTGCAGATACGCAGTATTTT. This gives the protein CATSDLTSGSADTQYF.

This clone occurred once. The rearrangement links TRBV28 to TRBJ2-7, with 9 positions matching TRBD1. The germline CDR1 and CDR2 sequences are MDHEN and SYDVKM. The CDR3 consists of 14 residues. Trimming cost V 6 bases and J 9 bases; bases outside gene matches: 12. CDR3 coding DNA: TGTGCCAGCAGGCTATCCGGGACAGGGAGGGTGCAGTACTTC. Translated: CASRLSGTGRVQYF.

The gene calls are TRBV5-1 and TRBJ2-5, with 10 bases that match TRBD2. J was trimmed by 5 bases and V by 0 bases; bases with no gene match: 4. Per the germline V gene, CDR1 is SGHRS and CDR2 is YFSETQ. This CDR3 comprises 15 residues. The CDR3 DNA follows: TGCGCCAGCAGCTTGGCAGCGGGGGGGCAGGAGACCCAGTACTTC. This translates into CASSLAAGGQETQYF.

This chain connects TRBV7-8 to TRBJ2-2; 14 bases align to TRBD2. The J segment lost 5 bases and the V segment lost 1 base, leaving 9 bases of the junction unmatched. CDR1 is SGHVS and CDR2 is FQNEAQ in the germline V gene. The CDR3 is made up of 19 amino acids. The CDR3 DNA reads as TGTGCCAGCAGCTTAGGGAAAGGACTAGCGGGAGGAAGGACCGGGGAGCTGTTTTTT. This gives the protein CASSLGKGLAGGRTGELFF.

V usage is TRBV7-2 and J usage is TRBJ1-2; a weak D match, TRBD1 (5 bases). V dropped 1 base and J dropped 4 bases, with 10 bases sitting between them. This CDR3 contains 14 residues. Looked up from germline, CDR1 is SGHTA and CDR2 is FQGNSA. CDR3 in amino acids: CASSLDSGLYGYTF. The CDR3 region has the DNA TGTGCCAGCAGCTTAGATTCAGGGCTCTATGGCTACACCTTC.

V usage is TRBV4-3 and J usage is TRBJ2-7; TRBD1 agrees at 7 bases. The CDR3 runs to 14 residues. V shed 1 base and J 1 base; nucleotides not matched to a gene: 1. Germline lookup yields CDR1 LGHNA and CDR2 YSLEER. In nucleotides, the CDR3 is TGCGCCAGCAGCCAAGGGGGACAGTCCTACGAGCAGTACTTC. This sequence encodes CASSQGGQSYEQYF.

The chain links TRBV9 to TRBJ2-4, with D perhaps TRBD1 (7 bases). CDR1 SGDLS and CDR2 YYNGEE come from the germline V gene. This CDR3 has 15 amino acids. The ends were cut back, 4 bases at V and 8 bases at J, with 19 bases in the middle. CDR3 nucleotide sequence: TGTGCCAGCAGCCCCCAAGGAGGGGGCGCGGACATTCAGTACTTC. Amino acid sequence: CASSPQGGGADIQYF.

This clone was recorded only once. The rearrangement uses TRBV30 and TRBJ1-5, with 7 positions matching TRBD1. The germline gives CDR1 GTSNPN, CDR2 SVGIG (reference sequence). The CDR3 has 13 residues. V shed 4 bases, J shed 1 base, and the junction held 1 base outside the gene matches. CDR3 in DNA: TGTGCCTGGAAGGACAGGAGCAATCAGCCCCAGCATTTT. It encodes CAWKDRSNQPQHF.

The chain joins TRBV11-2 to TRBJ2-5; TRBD2 matches 7 bases. This CDR3 is built from 15 residues. Germline assignment: CDR1 SGHAT and CDR2 FQNNGV. Germline trimming cut 0 bases from V and 1 base from J; bases unmatched to any gene: 2. CDR3 sequence: CASSLDRGVQETQYF. The CDR3 DNA reads TGTGCCAGCAGCTTAGATCGGGGGGTCCAAGAGACCCAGTACTTC.

This sequence joins TRBV6-5 and TRBJ1-1; no definite D call. There are 14 residues in the CDR3. CDR1 MNHEY and CDR2 SVGAGI come from the germline V gene. Trimming took off 0 bases at V and 2 bases at J, with 7 bases between the two ends. The CDR3 is CASSYSGSNTEAFF. The CDR3 DNA follows: TGTGCCAGCAGTTACTCGGGAAGTAACACTGAAGCTTTCTTT.

J is TRBJ1-2 and V is TRBV10-3, with 7 bases lining up with TRBD1. The CDR3 is 15 residues long. The germline V gene has CDR1 ENHRY and CDR2 SYGVKD. The trim removed 0 bases at V and 0 bases at J, leaving 1 base unmatched. CDR3 in amino acids: CAISESGQTNYGYTF. The DNA for the CDR3 is TGTGCCATCAGTGAGTCGGGACAGACTAACTATGGCTACACCTTC.

The genes are TRBV5-1 and TRBJ2-5, with 7 bases aligning to TRBD2. The germline gives CDR1 SGHRS, CDR2 YFSETQ. The CDR3 extends over 17 amino acids. Unmatched junction bases numbered 13, after V lost 0 bases and J lost 5 bases. CDR3 DNA: TGCGCCAGCAGCTTGGCCCCTGAGGGCGGGGGTCAGGAGACCCAGTACTTC. Its translation is CASSLAPEGGGQETQYF.

The CDR3 spells CASSDQNQPQHF. CDR3 nucleotides: TGTGCCAGCAGTGATCAGAATCAGCCCCAGCATTTT. The rearrangement joins TRBV2 to TRBJ1-5; unclear D gene. CDR1 and CDR2 from the germline V gene are SNHLY and FYNNEI. The CDR3 totals 12 residues. Between the trimmed V and J ends, which lost 3 bases and 4 bases, there was a span of 4 bases.

The genes are TRBV30 and TRBJ2-7; the match to TRBD2 covers 15 bases. This CDR3 region has 17 residues. The V segment lost 5 bases and the J segment 1 base; nucleotides outside the gene matches: 9. Germline V gene lookup returns CDR1 GTSNPN and CDR2 SVGIG (reference sequence). CDR3: CAWGGLAGGHTSYEQYF. CDR3 bases: TGTGCCTGGGGGGGACTAGCGGGAGGTCATACGTCCTACGAGCAGTACTTC.

The V and J genes are TRBV2 and TRBJ1-2, with 9 positions matching TRBD1. In germline, CDR1 is SNHLY, CDR2 FYNNEI. The V gene end was trimmed by 5 bases and the J gene end by 5 bases; junction bases not matched to a gene: 6. The CDR3 spans 14 residues. The CDR3 is CASSTTGGYYGYTF. The CDR3 region has the DNA TGTGCCAGCAGTACGACAGGGGGATATTATGGCTACACCTTC.

In its sample, this clone was seen once. V is TRBV29-1 and J is TRBJ1-2; the D is unclear. CDR3 length: 13 residues. Deletions cut 6 bases from V and 0 bases from J, with 11 bases between. Germline V lookup: CDR1 SQVTM, CDR2 ANQGSEA. This CDR3 is CSVMQPTNYGYTF. CDR3 DNA sequence: TGCAGCGTGATGCAGCCAACTAACTATGGCTACACCTTC.

The rearrangement links TRBV27 to TRBJ1-2; D gene ambiguous. V was pared by 4 bases and J by 7 bases, with 13 bases between. Looked up from germline, CDR1 is MNHEY and CDR2 is SMNVEV (reference sequence). CDR3 length: 13 amino acids. The CDR3 sequence is CASSSKGSSGYTF. The CDR3 DNA sequence: TGTGCCAGCAGTTCGAAGGGCTCTAGTGGCTACACCTTC.

The CDR3 nucleotides read TGTGCCAGCAGCCCCGGGTTAGGTTACAATGAGCAGTTCTTC. Its protein is CASSPGLGYNEQFF. The chain uses TRBV9 and TRBJ2-1, with D hard to call. CDR3 length: 14 residues. Germline CDR1 reads SGDLS; CDR2 reads YYNGEE. The germline V and J ends were trimmed by 4 bases and 4 bases, with 12 bases remaining between them.

The J gene is TRBJ2-4, the V gene TRBV9; D possibly corresponds to TRBD1 (5 bases). The germline CDR1 and CDR2 sequences are SGDLS and YYNGEE. Trimming took off 1 base at V and 7 bases at J, with 9 bases between the two ends. The CDR3 extends over 13 amino acids. CDR3 nucleotides: TGTGCCAGCAGCGTATATTCAGGGAACATTCAGTACTTC. Amino acids: CASSVYSGNIQYF.

The rearrangement links TRBV5-1 to TRBJ1-2; no clear D gene. V lost 0 bases to trimming and J lost 0 bases, with 12 bases between them. This CDR3 region has 16 residues. Germline CDR1 is SGHRS and CDR2 is YFSETQ. The CDR3 DNA sequence: TGCGCCAGCAGCTTGGTCGCCAGGCGAGCTAACTATGGCTACACCTTC. Amino acid sequence: CASSLVARRANYGYTF.

This rearrangement joins TRBV5-1 to TRBJ2-7, with TRBD2 matching over 12 bases. Trimming at V came to 1 base and at J to 5 bases, leaving 7 bases not matched to a gene. Germline V gene data show CDR1 as SGHRS and CDR2 as YFSETQ. The CDR3 has 16 amino acids. DNA for the CDR3: TGCGCCAGCAGCTTGTCACTAGCGGGAGGTCGCAACGAGCAGTACTTC. It translates to CASSLSLAGGRNEQYF.

The chain carries TRBV6-6 and TRBJ1-6; TRBD1 is a possible D gene (5 bases). Germline CDR1 reads MNHNY; CDR2 reads SVGAGI (reference sequence). The CDR3 is 15 amino acids. Trimming pared 4 bases from V and 6 bases from J, leaving 13 bases between. The CDR3 nucleotides are TGTGCCAGCAGTTCGATAAGAGGGGCTAATTCACCCCTCCACTTT. It specifies CASSSIRGANSPLHF.

This clone has a single count. The chain recombines TRBV4-2 with TRBJ1-2; D is possibly TRBD1 (5 bases). The CDR3 totals 16 residues. Trimming pared 1 base from V and 4 bases from J, leaving 16 bases between. Germline CDR1 and CDR2: LGHNA and YNFKEQ. The CDR3 coding sequence is TGTGCCAGCAGCCAAGTCATCTCGGACACTTTCTATGGCTACACCTTC. Amino acids: CASSQVISDTFYGYTF.

The rearrangement uses TRBV19 and TRBJ2-7; D remains unclear. The CDR3 is 14 residues long. V dropped 0 bases and J dropped 3 bases, with 9 bases sitting between them. CDR1 and CDR2 (germline): LNHDA, SQIVND (reference sequence). The CDR3 DNA sequence: TGTGCCAGTAGTATAGATGCCAGCCTCTACGAGCAGTACTTC. This translates into CASSIDASLYEQYF.

The rearrangement uses TRBV11-3 and TRBJ2-1; 10 bases map to TRBD2. There are 16 residues in the CDR3. Per the germline V gene, CDR1 is SGHNT and CDR2 is YENEEA. V lost 5 bases to trimming and J lost 7 bases; unmatched junction nucleotides: 11. The CDR3 nucleotides read TGTGCCAGCAGCGCCGGAACTAGCGGGGAAACGAATGAGCAGTTCTTC. Translation: CASSAGTSGETNEQFF.

Worth noting for this clone: Distinct nucleotide sequences in the sample also encode this CDR3. The V and J genes are TRBV3-1 (or the pseudogene TRBV3-2) and TRBJ2-7; no firm D call. The germline CDR1 and CDR2 sequences are LGHDT and YNNKEL (reference sequence). V dropped 1 base and J dropped 1 base, with 2 bases sitting between them. The CDR3 has 12 amino acids. CDR3 loop: CASSQGSYEQYF. The CDR3, as DNA: TGTGCCAGCAGCCAAGGGTCCTACGAGCAGTACTTC.

This rearrangement joins TRBV6-4 to TRBJ1-6, with 7 positions matching TRBD1. The V gene's germline CDR1 is MRHNA and CDR2 SNTAGT. The CDR3 covers 15 residues. Germline trimming cut 8 bases from V and 10 bases from J; bases unmatched to any gene: 14. CDR3 protein: CASALEPTGFSPLHF. The CDR3 DNA is TGTGCCAGCGCCCTCGAACCGACAGGGTTCTCACCCCTCCACTTT.

As to this clone: One end of the junction is discordant with germline, which a read error may explain. This chain connects TRBV9 to TRBJ1-2; weak D call: TRBD1 (6 bases). The CDR3 has 15 amino acids. CDR1 SGDLS and CDR2 YYNGEE come from the germline V gene. The CDR3 loop is CASSAHPDRIDGYTF. The CDR3 nucleotides are TGTGCCAGCAGCGCTCACCCCGACAGGATTGATGGGTACACCTTC.